The clone carrying this T cell receptor (beta chain) was counted a few times. The antigen is not known. The CDR3 sequence is 17 residues long. V dropped 1 base and J dropped 2 bases, with 16 bases sitting between them. Germline CDR1 and CDR2: LGHNA and YSLEER. Using a J-beta primer mix together with a sample-barcoded 5' primer, a second PCR was run for roughly 6 to 11 cycles. TCRdb used MiXCR to reprocess the 5' RACE reads, holding one entry per CDR3 protein. The table records 950,000 to 1,200,000 distinct CDR3 sequences, under 40% of them present only once. The sample originates from a study of blood T cells in healthy people across ages. Notes on the study in general: Older individuals had lower TCR beta diversity per million T cells (the decline was roughly linear).

Sequencing was done on a sample of blood. This TCR came from a man aged 18 to 30 in good health. The chain is built from TRBV4-3 and TRBJ2-3; D unclear. Here the CDR3 DNA reads TGCGCCAGCAGCCAAGCCCACCTAAAAAGGACCACAGATACGCAGTATTTT. It translates to CASSQAHLKRTTDTQYF.